Listed here are 31 T cell receptor beta chains from one sample, sequenced in a study of blood T cell repertoires in COVID-19. The table came from immunoSEQ multiplex PCR; TCRdb's copy has only in-frame clones and leaves some out. The sample yields around 160,000 clones, around 82% seen once. Sequenced material: peripheral blood. The receptors here all came from a man between 60 and 70 years old with active or convalescent COVID-19.

DNA for the CDR3: TGTGCCATCAGTGAGACCGCAGGTTTGGCCAAAAACATTCAGTACTTC. It yields the protein CAISETAGLAKNIQYF. The J gene is TRBJ2-4, the V gene TRBV10-3; no firm D call. This CDR3 region has 16 residues. The V gene's germline CDR1 is ENHRY and CDR2 SYGVKD. The V end was cut by 2 bases, the J end by 1 base, with 12 bases between.

The chain combines TRBV5-4 with TRBJ2-2, with D tentatively TRBD1 (6 bases). The V gene's germline CDR1 is SGHNT and CDR2 YYREEE (reference sequence). The CDR3 has 13 residues. V lost 4 bases and J 5 bases, leaving 9 bases between the germline ends. CDR3 in amino acids: CASSRGQTGELFF. In DNA form, the CDR3 reads TGTGCCAGCAGCCGAGGACAGACCGGGGAGCTGTTTTTT.

The chain couples TRBV7-2 to TRBJ2-2; D remains unclear. From germline, CDR1 is SGHTA and CDR2 FQGNSA. The CDR3 extends over 15 amino acids. V was clipped by 1 base and J by 2 bases, with 8 bases between them. The CDR3 DNA follows: TGTGCCAGCAGCTTAGGGCACCCTAACACCGGGGAGCTGTTTTTT. Translating it yields CASSLGHPNTGELFF.

This clone was counted between two and nine times. The V call is TRBV10-1, the J call TRBJ1-2; 10 bases match TRBD1. After removal of 2 bases from V and 3 bases from J, the junction contained 6 bases not matched to a gene. The CDR3 runs 16 residues. Germline CDR1 is WNHNN and CDR2 is SYGVQD (reference sequence). In DNA form, the CDR3 reads TGCGCCAGCAGTGAGGCCCGGGACAGGGGCCACTATGGCTACACCTTC. Amino acids: CASSEARDRGHYGYTF.

CDR3 coding DNA: TGTGCCAGCTCGAGGGTTTCTGGAAACACCATATATTTT. This gives the protein CASSRVSGNTIYF. The chain employs TRBV6-5 and TRBJ1-3; D is unresolved. With 8 bases removed from V and 1 base from J, the gap between germline ends came to 9 bases. This CDR3 contains 13 residues. Looked up from germline, CDR1 is MNHEY and CDR2 is SVGAGI.

V gene TRBV27 combines with J gene TRBJ1-1; 8 bases map to TRBD1. V lost 3 bases and J lost 10; bases outside the gene matches: 7. Germline V gives CDR1 MNHEY, CDR2 SMNVEV (reference sequence). This CDR3 spans 13 amino acids. The CDR3 reads CASSLGRGLRAFF. As DNA, the CDR3 is TGTGCCAGCAGTTTGGGCAGGGGGCTGAGAGCTTTCTTT.

This clone was counted a few times. The J gene is TRBJ2-7, the V gene TRBV10-3; 8 positions match TRBD2. J was trimmed by 3 bases and V by 6 bases; bases with no gene match: 4. The germline V gene encodes CDR1 ENHRY and CDR2 SYGVKD. This CDR3 comprises 13 residues. CDR3 nucleotides: TGTGCCATCAGGAGCGGGAGTGACTACGAGCAGTACTTC. Translation: CAIRSGSDYEQYF.

This sequence joins TRBV5-1 and TRBJ2-1; 10 bases are a match to TRBD2. Trimming removed 3 bases from V and 5 bases from J; junction bases left unmatched: 8. CDR1 and CDR2 from the germline V gene are SGHRS and YFSETQ. This CDR3 is 16 amino acids long. The DNA of the CDR3 is TGCGCCAGCAGCTATGTAGCGGGAGGAGGTCACAATGAGCAGTTCTTC. Its protein is CASSYVAGGGHNEQFF.

The V call is TRBV4-3, the J call TRBJ1-2; D is unclear. Trimming took 0 bases from V and 0 from J, leaving 8 bases between them. The germline CDR1 and CDR2 sequences are LGHNA and YSLEER. This CDR3 has 15 residues. The CDR3 spells CASSQDTATNYGYTF. In DNA, the CDR3 is TGCGCCAGCAGCCAAGATACTGCAACTAACTATGGCTACACCTTC.

This rearrangement joins TRBV28 to TRBJ2-7; 8 bases are shared with TRBD1. The CDR3 extends over 17 amino acids. Germline assignment: CDR1 MDHEN and CDR2 SYDVKM. V lost 2 bases, J lost 1 base, and 10 bases stayed unmatched. CDR3 in DNA: TGTGCCAGCAGTTTAGGGCAGGGGGCGCTTTTTTCCTACGAGCAGTACTTC. This codes for CASSLGQGALFSYEQYF.

The chain recombines TRBV19 with TRBJ2-7; 8 bases are shared with TRBD1. Germline V gene sequence: CDR1 LNHDA, CDR2 SQIVND (reference sequence). V was clipped by 6 bases and J by 0 bases; unmatched bases: 1. The CDR3 is made up of 13 amino acids. Here the CDR3 reads CASSGQGSYEQYF. CDR3 DNA sequence: TGTGCCAGTAGCGGACAGGGCTCCTACGAGCAGTACTTC.

In this sample, this clone turned up a few times. J is TRBJ1-5 and V is TRBV28, with 7 bases aligning to TRBD1. Looked up from germline, CDR1 is MDHEN and CDR2 is SYDVKM. The J segment lost 2 bases and the V segment lost 10 bases, leaving 8 bases of the junction unmatched. The CDR3 extends over 14 amino acids. This CDR3 reads CANTDRDCNQPQHF. In DNA form, the CDR3 reads TGTGCCAACACAGACAGGGATTGCAATCAGCCCCAGCATTTT.

This chain links TRBV7-8 with TRBJ2-7; TRBD1 might be the D (6 bases). V gave up 5 bases and J gave up 5 bases, with 34 bases separating them. The CDR3 is 20 residues long. Germline assignment: CDR1 SGHVS and CDR2 FQNEAQ. CDR3 sequence (DNA): TGTGCCAGCAGCGTAGGTTGGGGTTTCAGGCCTCAGGGGTCGTTAAACGAGCAGTACTTC. Residues: CASSVGWGFRPQGSLNEQYF. Full variable domain (missing parts from reference TRBV7-8 and TRBJ2-7): GAGVSQSPRYKVAKRGQDVALRCDPISGHVSLFWYQQALGQGPEFLTYFQNEAQLDKSGLPSDRFFAERPEGSVSTLKIQRTQQEDSAVYLCASSVGWGFRPQGSLNEQYFGPGTRLTVT.

The chain is built from TRBV10-3 and TRBJ2-3; possible D gene TRBD2, 5 bases. V was clipped by 2 bases and J by 4 bases, with 10 bases between them. The germline V gene has CDR1 ENHRY and CDR2 SYGVKD. This CDR3 comprises 14 residues. The CDR3 loop reads CAISEGVSADTQYF. CDR3 DNA sequence: TGTGCCATCAGTGAGGGCGTTAGCGCAGATACGCAGTATTTT.

This chain joins TRBV24-1 and TRBJ1-1; D is ambiguous. Germline CDR1 reads KGHDR; CDR2 reads SFDVKD. The CDR3 runs to 13 residues. With 9 bases removed from V and 5 bases from J, the gap between germline ends came to 15 bases. The CDR3 coding sequence is TGTGCCACCGGGTCACATGGCGGAACTGAAGCTTTCTTT. Encoded protein: CATGSHGGTEAFF.

This clone occurred once. J is TRBJ2-1 and V is TRBV7-3; 9 bases align to TRBD2. The CDR3 is made up of 17 amino acids. Looked up from germline, CDR1 is SGHTA and CDR2 is FQGTGA. Trimming cost V 3 bases and J 7 bases; bases outside gene matches: 13. The CDR3 coding sequence is TGTGCCAGCAGCTTCGGCCCGGGGGCGGGAGGGGGAAATGAGCAGTTCTTC. The encoded protein is CASSFGPGAGGGNEQFF. The full variable domain, rest sourced from reference TRBV7-3 and TRBJ2-1, is GAGVSQTPSNKVTEKGKYVELRCDPISGHTALYWYRQSLGQGPEFLIYFQGTGAADDSGLPNDRFFAVRPEGSVSTLKIQRTERGDSAVYLCASSFGPGAGGGNEQFFGPGTRLTVL.

V gene TRBV11-2 combines with J gene TRBJ2-7; 7 nucleotides line up with TRBD2. The CDR3 length is 13 residues. V lost 9 bases and J lost 0; bases outside the gene matches: 5. In germline, CDR1 is SGHAT, CDR2 FQNNGV. In DNA form, the CDR3 reads TGTGCCAGTCGCCCTAGCGGCTCCTACGAGCAGTACTTC. It encodes CASRPSGSYEQYF.

This clone has more than one count but fewer than ten. This rearrangement joins TRBV5-5 to TRBJ1-1; TRBD1 matches at 7 bases. CDR3 size: 13 residues. Germline V gene data show CDR1 as SGHKS and CDR2 as YYEKEE (reference sequence). Trimming took 4 bases from V and 7 from J; bases not matched to a gene: 7. The CDR3 DNA is TGTGCCAGCAGCCTACGTTGGGACAGTGAAGCTTTCTTT. Amino acid sequence: CASSLRWDSEAFF.

The chain employs TRBV4-1 and TRBJ2-1, with 10 nucleotides matching TRBD2. Germline V gives CDR1 MGHRA, CDR2 YSYEKL. J gave up 4 bases and V 1 base, and 1 base lay outside the gene matches. The CDR3 length is 15 residues. The CDR3 reads CASSQVSGGYNEQFF. In DNA, the CDR3 is TGCGCCAGCAGCCAAGTTAGCGGGGGGTACAATGAGCAGTTCTTC.

This rearrangement joins TRBV30 to TRBJ2-7; 7 bases line up with TRBD1. Germline CDR1 reads GTSNPN; CDR2 reads SVGIG (reference sequence). Germline trimming cut 7 bases from V and 5 bases from J; bases unmatched to any gene: 5. There are 11 residues in the CDR3. CDR3 residues: CASEQGNEQYF. In DNA form, the CDR3 reads TGTGCCTCCGAACAGGGGAACGAGCAGTACTTC.

This clone was counted between two and nine times. This chain connects TRBV13 to TRBJ2-1; 13 positions match TRBD2. Unmatched junction bases numbered 16, after V lost 5 bases and J lost 3 bases. Germline V CDR1 and CDR2: PRHDT, FYEKMQ (reference sequence). This CDR3 is 20 amino acids long. CDR3 in DNA: TGTGCCAGCAGCCTATCCCGGCGGGGGACTAGCGGGGACCACTACAATGAGCAGTTCTTC. It specifies CASSLSRRGTSGDHYNEQFF.

This clone has a handful of counts. This chain connects TRBV12-3 or TRBV12-4 to TRBJ1-1, with 10 bases aligning to TRBD1. This CDR3 contains 12 residues. J gave up 11 bases and V 7 bases, and 7 bases lay outside the gene matches. CDR3 coding DNA: TGTGCCAGCACCGACAGGGGGCGCGGTGCTTTCTTT. Amino acids: CASTDRGRGAFF.

This clone was detected only once. CDR3 nucleotide sequence: TGTGCCAGCAGCACTCAACAGGGATTAAAGGCTAACACCGGGGAGCTGTTTTTT. This sequence encodes CASSTQQGLKANTGELFF. The J gene is TRBJ2-2, the V gene TRBV7-2; TRBD1 is a possible D gene (6 bases). The V end lost 5 bases, the J end lost 2 bases, and 21 bases lay between the germline ends. Germline loops: CDR1 SGHTA, CDR2 FQGNSA. CDR3 size: 18 residues.

The chain uses TRBV5-5 and TRBJ1-1; TRBD1 aligns across 10 bases. With 4 bases clipped from V and 1 base from J, the junction kept 7 bases outside the gene matches. Germline loops: CDR1 SGHKS, CDR2 YYEKEE (reference sequence). The CDR3 loop spans 16 amino acids. The CDR3 region has the DNA TGTGCCAGCAGCCAGGGACAGGGGAGAGGGAACACTGAAGCTTTCTTT. Its translation is CASSQGQGRGNTEAFF.

The chain employs TRBV5-4 and TRBJ2-7, with 13 bases identical to TRBD2. Germline trimming cut 4 bases from V and 6 bases from J; bases unmatched to any gene: 10. The CDR3 extends over 16 amino acids. Germline lookup yields CDR1 SGHNT and CDR2 YYREEE (reference sequence). CDR3: CASSQEGLAGVREQYF. The DNA of the CDR3 is TGTGCCAGCAGCCAGGAAGGACTAGCGGGAGTTCGCGAGCAGTACTTC.

This chain links TRBV11-3 with TRBJ2-3; D possibly corresponds to TRBD2 (6 bases). The CDR3 contains 17 residues. CDR1 is SGHNT and CDR2 is YENEEA in the germline V gene. Trimming left V 5 bases short and J 5 bases short, with 23 bases between. This chain's CDR3 is CASSVGRTGSHGDTQYF. The CDR3 nucleotides are TGTGCCAGCAGCGTAGGGAGGACCGGATCGCACGGAGATACGCAGTATTTT.

V gene TRBV7-2 combines with J gene TRBJ1-2; a possible D gene is TRBD1 (5 bases). Germline V gene data show CDR1 as SGHTA and CDR2 as FQGNSA. V was clipped by 1 base and J by 4 bases, with 16 bases between them. CDR3 size: 16 residues. Here the CDR3 DNA reads TGTGCCAGCAGCTTAGACCATGGCAGGGCTAGCTATGGCTACACCTTC. Translating gives CASSLDHGRASYGYTF.

The rearrangement links TRBV29-1 to TRBJ2-1; 9 bases agree with TRBD1. CDR3 length: 15 amino acids. V trimming: 8 bases; J trimming: 8 bases; junction bases outside the gene matches: 16. Looked up from germline, CDR1 is SQVTM and CDR2 is ANQGSEA. The DNA for the CDR3 is TGCAGCTTTGGGGGACAGGGCTTGATCAGAGATGAGCAGTTCTTC. The encoded protein is CSFGGQGLIRDEQFF.

J is TRBJ2-7 and V is TRBV4-3; D possibly corresponds to TRBD1 (5 bases). The CDR3 is 16 amino acids. CDR1 and CDR2 (germline): LGHNA, YSLEER. Trimming pared 0 bases from V and 4 bases from J, leaving 16 bases between. CDR3 region: CASSQDRAGPYYEQYF. In nucleotides, the CDR3 is TGCGCCAGCAGCCAAGATAGGGCAGGGCCCTATTACGAGCAGTACTTC.

This clone was observed a single time. As DNA, the CDR3 is TGCGCCAGCAGCCGTCGACTAGGGGCTGAAGAGACCCAGTACTTC. This encodes CASSRRLGAEETQYF. V and J are TRBV4-1 and TRBJ2-5; the D gene is possibly TRBD2 (6 bases). This CDR3 is 15 amino acids long. Germline V lookup: CDR1 MGHRA, CDR2 YSYEKL. V was cut by 4 bases and J by 3 bases, with 15 bases left in between.

The rearrangement joins TRBV5-4 to TRBJ2-3; perhaps TRBD2 as D (6 bases). The CDR3 loop spans 15 amino acids. V gave up 1 base and J gave up 0 bases, with 9 bases separating them. Germline V gene lookup returns CDR1 SGHNT and CDR2 YYREEE (reference sequence). The CDR3: CASSLSGTSTDTQYF. The CDR3, as DNA: TGTGCCAGCAGCTTGAGTGGGACTAGCACAGATACGCAGTATTTT.